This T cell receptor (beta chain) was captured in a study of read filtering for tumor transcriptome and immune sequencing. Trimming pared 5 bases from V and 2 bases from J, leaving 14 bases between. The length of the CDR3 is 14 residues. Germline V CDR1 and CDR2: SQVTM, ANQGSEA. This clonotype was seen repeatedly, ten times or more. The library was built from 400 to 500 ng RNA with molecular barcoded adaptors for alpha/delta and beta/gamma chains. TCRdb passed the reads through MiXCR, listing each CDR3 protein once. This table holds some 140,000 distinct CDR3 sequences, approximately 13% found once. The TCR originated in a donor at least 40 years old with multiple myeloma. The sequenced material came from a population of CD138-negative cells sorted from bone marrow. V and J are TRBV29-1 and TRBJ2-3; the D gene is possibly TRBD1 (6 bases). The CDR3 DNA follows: TGCAGCGTTCCGACAGGATGGGACACAGATACGCAGTATTTT. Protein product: CSVPTGWDTDTQYF.